The 18 T cell receptor beta chains listed next were all sequenced from one sample in a study of T-cell reconstitution after alpha-beta-depleted transplantation in children. Preparation of the TCRbeta library was carried out with unique molecular identifiers. Each CDR3 protein is one row after TCRdb ran MiXCR on the PCR reads. The repertoire holds 170,000 or so distinct CDR3 sequences, with about 6.8% as singletons. This specimen consisted of PBMCs from the stem cell graft donor, obtained from the stem cell graft. All receptors derive from a human donor who donated a stem cell graft to a child with Wiskott-Aldrich syndrome.

The chain has TRBV5-1 and TRBJ2-1; 7 nucleotides line up with TRBD1. Germline lookup yields CDR1 SGHRS and CDR2 YFSETQ. The CDR3 totals 15 residues. Trimming removed 5 bases from V and 5 bases from J; junction bases left unmatched: 10. The CDR3 reads CASRKRGPKDNEQFF. Written as DNA, the CDR3 is TGCGCCAGCAGGAAAAGGGGGCCCAAAGACAATGAGCAGTTCTTC.

This clonotype was counted only a few times. The chain is built from TRBV19 and TRBJ2-3; 14 nucleotides match TRBD2. In germline, CDR1 is LNHDA, CDR2 SQIVND (reference sequence). The CDR3 is 18 amino acids. Trimming removed 4 bases from V and 1 base from J; junction bases left unmatched: 7. CDR3 in amino acids: CASSTTGTSGGRTDTQYF. In DNA form, the CDR3 reads TGTGCCAGTAGTACGACCGGGACTAGCGGGGGCCGCACAGATACGCAGTATTTT. Supplemented by reference TRBV19 and TRBJ2-3, the full variable domain reads DGGITQSPKYLFRKEGQNVTLSCEQNLNHDAMYWYRQDPGQGLRLIYYSQIVNDFQKGDIAEGYSVSREKKESFPLTVTSAQKNPTAFYLCASSTTGTSGGRTDTQYFGPGTRLTVL.

At least ten counts were recorded for this clonotype. The chain combines TRBV29-1 with TRBJ2-1; possible D gene TRBD1, 6 bases. Trimming stripped 4 bases from V and 5 bases from J, with 15 bases between. Germline V gene sequence: CDR1 SQVTM, CDR2 ANQGSEA. CDR3 length: 14 residues. For the CDR3, the DNA is TGCAGCGTTGTAAGGGGGAGTGCAAACAATGAGCAGTTCTTC. This codes for CSVVRGSANNEQFF.

In this sample, this clonotype turned up many times. The genes are TRBV12-3 or TRBV12-4 and TRBJ2-1; D gene unclear. V was clipped by 2 bases and J by 4 bases, with 9 bases between them. This CDR3 has 14 amino acids. The CDR3 coding sequence is TGTGCCAGCAGTTTACGGCAGGAGTACAATGAGCAGTTCTTC. Residues: CASSLRQEYNEQFF.

The chain joins TRBV2 to TRBJ1-5; tentative D call: TRBD1 (5 bases). The germline V and J ends were trimmed by 2 bases and 2 bases, with 7 bases remaining between them. This CDR3 has 14 residues. The germline gives CDR1 SNHLY, CDR2 FYNNEI. CDR3 loop: CASSEQGGNQPQHF. DNA of the CDR3: TGTGCCAGCAGTGAACAGGGAGGCAATCAGCCCCAGCATTTT.

In its sample, this clonotype was seen many times. This chain links TRBV29-1 with TRBJ1-4; no clear D. V was clipped by 5 bases and J by 8 bases, with 12 bases between them. Germline V gene sequence: CDR1 SQVTM, CDR2 ANQGSEA. This CDR3 contains 12 residues. The CDR3 DNA reads as TGCAGCGTTACAGATCGGTACGAAAAACTGTTTTTT. Encoded protein: CSVTDRYEKLFF.

Details on this clonotype: It may be a read error: a sequence one base away is much more abundant. The chain recombines TRBV12-3 or TRBV12-4 with TRBJ2-1, with 8 bases identical to TRBD1. CDR3 length: 15 amino acids. Trimming at V came to 3 bases and at J to 11 bases, leaving 12 bases not matched to a gene. The CDR3 nucleotides read TGTGCCAGCAGTTTTGCAGGGGGCGTGGTGGATAAGCAGTTCTTC. This gives the protein CASSFAGGVVDKQFF.

The V call is TRBV3-1, the J call TRBJ2-5; TRBD2 matches 11 bases. The V segment lost 3 bases and the J segment 5 bases; nucleotides outside the gene matches: 8. The CDR3 has 16 residues. The germline gives CDR1 LGHDT, CDR2 YNNKEL (reference sequence). CDR3 coding DNA: TGTGCCAGCAGCCACGGCACTAGCGGGAGTTTGGAGACCCAGTACTTC. It is translated as CASSHGTSGSLETQYF.

This clonotype was recorded at least ten times. V gene TRBV3-1 combines with J gene TRBJ2-7; D possibly corresponds to TRBD1 (6 bases). The CDR3 spans 14 residues. Trimming removed 4 bases from V and 5 bases from J, with 15 bases in between. Germline values: CDR1 LGHDT, CDR2 YNNKEL (reference sequence). For the CDR3, the DNA is TGTGCCAGCAGCCCATACCAACCAGGGGACGAGCAGTACTTC. This encodes CASSPYQPGDEQYF.

This clonotype was seen repeatedly, ten times or more. The chain couples TRBV6-5 to TRBJ1-3; D call uncertain. The CDR3 extends over 15 amino acids. Germline assignment: CDR1 MNHEY and CDR2 SVGAGI. Trimming removed 7 bases at V and 2 bases at J, with 15 bases between. The CDR3 is CASTLYAAPGNTIYF. Written as DNA, the CDR3 is TGTGCCAGCACCCTCTACGCTGCTCCTGGAAACACCATATATTTT.

The J gene is TRBJ2-1, the V gene TRBV14; D perhaps matches TRBD2 (7 bases). Germline CDR1 SGHDN, CDR2 FVKESK. V was shortened by 0 bases and J by 4 bases, with 13 bases between the two germline ends. CDR3 length equals 16 residues. The CDR3 DNA sequence: TGTGCCAGCAGCCAAGATTGGCGGGGGCTGTACAATGAGCAGTTCTTC. Translated, it gives CASSQDWRGLYNEQFF.

This clonotype has at least ten counts. The chain joins TRBV5-1 to TRBJ2-1, with 10 bases aligning to TRBD2. Germline V gene lookup returns CDR1 SGHRS and CDR2 YFSETQ. Trimming took 3 bases from V and 4 from J; bases not matched to a gene: 7. This CDR3 is built from 16 residues. The CDR3 here is CASSSEPSGRYNEQFF. CDR3 nucleotide sequence: TGCGCCAGCAGCTCGGAGCCTAGCGGGAGATACAATGAGCAGTTCTTC.

This clonotype has at least ten counts. Here the CDR3 DNA reads TGTGCCACCAGTGACCCTAAGGACAGGGCCGCTGGGGCCAACGTCCTGACTTTC. It translates to CATSDPKDRAAGANVLTF. The gene calls are TRBV24-1 and TRBJ2-6, with 8 positions matching TRBD1. Germline loops: CDR1 KGHDR, CDR2 SFDVKD. Trimming at V came to 4 bases and at J to 2 bases, leaving 9 bases not matched to a gene. CDR3 length equals 18 residues.

This clonotype was found many times. The rearrangement links TRBV28 to TRBJ2-2, with D perhaps matching TRBD2 (5 bases). CDR3 length: 16 residues. The ends were cut back, 8 bases at V and 4 bases at J, with 20 bases in the middle. The germline CDR1 and CDR2 sequences are MDHEN and SYDVKM. As DNA, the CDR3 is TGTGCCAGCCTCCGGACTGATGGGTACCCCACCGGGGAGCTGTTTTTT. Translating it yields CASLRTDGYPTGELFF.

This clonotype was seen only once. This could be a read error, since a much larger clone is one nucleotide away. The DNA for the CDR3 is TGTGCCAGCAGCTCCCCGGTACAGCACACAGATACGCAGTATTTT. Amino acid sequence: CASSSPVQHTDTQYF. The chain carries TRBV7-8 and TRBJ2-3; D gene uncertain. Germline V gene sequence: CDR1 SGHVS, CDR2 FQNEAQ. The CDR3 length is 15 residues. V was clipped by 4 bases and J by 2 bases, with 13 bases between them.

Many counts were recorded for this clonotype. V is TRBV12-3 or TRBV12-4 and J is TRBJ2-7, with 7 positions matching TRBD1. The J segment lost 0 bases and the V segment lost 6 bases, leaving 5 bases of the junction unmatched. This CDR3 is 14 amino acids long. For the CDR3, the DNA is TGTGCCAGCAGCCAGGGACAGATCTCCTACGAGCAGTACTTC. Translated: CASSQGQISYEQYF.

This clonotype was counted ten times or more. The chain carries TRBV24-1 and TRBJ2-7, with D uncertain. V was pared by 2 bases and J by 2 bases, with 6 bases between. Germline CDR1 and CDR2: KGHDR and SFDVKD. The CDR3 contains 13 residues. CDR3 region: CATSDSVTYEQYF. CDR3 in DNA: TGTGCCACCAGTGATTCGGTAACCTACGAGCAGTACTTC.

This clonotype was counted ten times or more. The rearrangement joins TRBV6-5 to TRBJ1-3; D not resolved. CDR3 length: 15 residues. CDR1 is MNHEY, CDR2 SVGAGI, per germline. The V and J ends lost 0 bases and 0 bases respectively, with 6 bases between them. CDR3 loop: CASSYSRNSGNTIYF. As DNA, the CDR3 is TGTGCCAGCAGTTACTCCCGGAACTCTGGAAACACCATATATTTT.